These T cell receptor beta chains were read from a single sample in a study of neurological immune-mediated disorders. TCRdb reanalysed the 5' RACE reads using MiXCR and keeps one entry per CDR3 protein. Here the sample spans over 90,000 distinct CDR3 sequences, under 14% being singletons. Material for sequencing was PBMCs. These receptors originate from a female donor with HTLV-1-associated myelopathy (HAM/TSP). CDR3s include the opening cysteine and the closing phenylalanine or tryptophan. Fields, in order: J gene, V gene, clone size, D gene, CDR3 DNA, CDR3 protein. The D gene is left open where the match is weak. Clone size, where shown, is once, few, many, or a class for clones that have expanded.

j_gene: TRBJ2-1; v_gene: TRBV5-1; abundance: -; d_gene: TRBD2; CDR3nt: TGCGCCAGCAGCCCGGGGACTAGCGGGGTTTCCAATGAGCAGTTCTTC; CDR3aa: CASSPGTSGVSNEQFF
j_gene: TRBJ1-4; v_gene: TRBV10-2; abundance: many; d_gene: -; CDR3nt: TGCGCCAGCAGAGCGGGACGGAATAATGAAAAACTGTTTTTT; CDR3aa: CASRAGRNNEKLFF
j_gene: TRBJ1-5; v_gene: TRBV20-1; abundance: many; d_gene: -; CDR3nt: TGCAGTGCTAGAGATCGACCGTACCAGCCCCAGCATTTT; CDR3aa: CSARDRPYQPQHF
j_gene: TRBJ2-2; v_gene: TRBV12-3/TRBV12-4; abundance: many; d_gene: TRBD1; CDR3nt: TGTGCCAGCAGTTTCCGACAGGGGGGCGGGGAGCTGTTTTTT; CDR3aa: CASSFRQGGGELFF
j_gene: TRBJ2-1; v_gene: TRBV7-2; abundance: many; d_gene: -; CDR3nt: TGTGCCAGCAGCTTAGGACTAATAGGAGGTAATGAGCAGTTCTTC; CDR3aa: CASSLGLIGGNEQFF
j_gene: TRBJ1-3; v_gene: TRBV7-8; abundance: many; d_gene: TRBD1; CDR3nt: TGTGCCAGCAGCCCCCATGTGGACAGGGGGGGCGCTGGAAACACCATATATTTT; CDR3aa: CASSPHVDRGGAGNTIYF
j_gene: TRBJ2-3; v_gene: TRBV5-1; abundance: few; d_gene: -; CDR3nt: TGCGCCAGCAGCTTGAGATCTAGCAAAGATACGCAGTATTTT; CDR3aa: CASSLRSSKDTQYF
j_gene: TRBJ2-1; v_gene: TRBV5-8; abundance: many; d_gene: TRBD2; CDR3nt: TGTGCCAGCAGCTCCGAGGGACTAGCGGGGGTCAATGAGCAGTTCTTC; CDR3aa: CASSSEGLAGVNEQFF
j_gene: TRBJ2-7; v_gene: TRBV6-5; abundance: many; d_gene: -; CDR3nt: TGTGCCAGCAGTTACTCGCCGGGACGGGCCTACGAGCAGTACTTC; CDR3aa: CASSYSPGRAYEQYF
j_gene: TRBJ2-3; v_gene: TRBV6-6; abundance: many; d_gene: -; CDR3nt: TGTGCCAGCAGTTACTATAAAAACACAGATACGCAGTATTTT; CDR3aa: CASSYYKNTDTQYF
j_gene: TRBJ2-3; v_gene: TRBV10-3; abundance: many; d_gene: TRBD2; CDR3nt: TGTGCCATCAGTGGATTAGCGGGGGGCACAGATACGCAGTATTTT; CDR3aa: CAISGLAGGTDTQYF
j_gene: TRBJ2-7; v_gene: TRBV3-1; abundance: medium-sized; d_gene: -; CDR3nt: TGTGCCAGCAGCCCCGAGGCCCTATTGGGCGAGCAGTACTTC; CDR3aa: CASSPEALLGEQYF
j_gene: TRBJ2-1; v_gene: TRBV12-3/TRBV12-4; abundance: many; d_gene: -; CDR3nt: TGTGCCAGCAGTTTAGCTCCTACGGGGGGCCCTAGAGATGAGCAGTTCTTC; CDR3aa: CASSLAPTGGPRDEQFF
j_gene: TRBJ2-1; v_gene: TRBV24-1; abundance: -; d_gene: -; CDR3nt: TGTGCCACCAGTGATTTCGGGGGGCTCGATAATGAGCAGTTCTTC; CDR3aa: CATSDFGGLDNEQFF
j_gene: TRBJ1-3; v_gene: TRBV20-1; abundance: many; d_gene: TRBD1; CDR3nt: TGCAGCCAGCTGGGGACAGGAGGAGGAAATTCTGGAAACACCATATATTTT; CDR3aa: CSQLGTGGGNSGNTIYF
j_gene: TRBJ2-3; v_gene: TRBV5-1; abundance: -; d_gene: TRBD2; CDR3nt: TGCGTCAGCAGCTTACTAGCGGGGATCACAGATACACAGTATTTT; CDR3aa: CVSSLLAGITDTQYF
j_gene: TRBJ1-1; v_gene: TRBV29-1; abundance: many; d_gene: -; CDR3nt: TGCAGCGTTGATCGGGTGGAGGGTTCTGAAGCTTTCTTT; CDR3aa: CSVDRVEGSEAFF
j_gene: TRBJ2-7; v_gene: TRBV6-1; abundance: many; d_gene: -; CDR3nt: TGTGCCAGCAGGCCATTAGTCGGCCCTTACGAGCAGTACTTC; CDR3aa: CASRPLVGPYEQYF
j_gene: TRBJ2-7; v_gene: TRBV5-1; abundance: many; d_gene: -; CDR3nt: TGCGCCAGCAGCTTGGCCCAAGAATACGAGCAGTACTTC; CDR3aa: CASSLAQEYEQYF
j_gene: TRBJ2-7; v_gene: TRBV9; abundance: many; d_gene: TRBD2; CDR3nt: TGTGCCAGCAGCGTAGGGACTAGCGCCGAGCAGTACTTC; CDR3aa: CASSVGTSAEQYF
j_gene: TRBJ2-3; v_gene: TRBV14; abundance: many; d_gene: -; CDR3nt: TGTGCCAGCAGCCACATCGGACTCAGCACAGATACGCAGTATTTT; CDR3aa: CASSHIGLSTDTQYF
j_gene: TRBJ2-1; v_gene: TRBV7-8; abundance: -; d_gene: TRBD1; CDR3nt: TGTGCCAGCAGCCCGCAGGGGGTGATCTACAATGAGCAGTTCTTC; CDR3aa: CASSPQGVIYNEQFF
j_gene: TRBJ2-2; v_gene: TRBV27; abundance: many; d_gene: -; CDR3nt: TGTGCCACCGACTCAATTCTGAACACCGGGGAGCTGTTTTTT; CDR3aa: CATDSILNTGELFF
j_gene: TRBJ1-4; v_gene: TRBV5-6; abundance: many; d_gene: TRBD1; CDR3nt: TGTGCCAGCAGCGCCTGGACAGGGTCGAATGAAAAACTGTTTTTT; CDR3aa: CASSAWTGSNEKLFF
j_gene: TRBJ2-7; v_gene: TRBV29-1; abundance: many; d_gene: TRBD2; CDR3nt: TGCAGCGTTGAGGGGAGGGACGAGCAGTACTTC; CDR3aa: CSVEGRDEQYF
j_gene: TRBJ2-3; v_gene: TRBV20-1; abundance: many; d_gene: TRBD2; CDR3nt: TGCAGTGCTCCTACCCCAAGACTAGCGGGGAGCACAGATACGCAGTATTTT; CDR3aa: CSAPTPRLAGSTDTQYF
j_gene: TRBJ2-7; v_gene: TRBV5-1; abundance: many; d_gene: -; CDR3nt: TGCGCCAGCAGCTTGCTCGCCCGATACGAGCAGTACTTC; CDR3aa: CASSLLARYEQYF
j_gene: TRBJ1-1; v_gene: TRBV28; abundance: many; d_gene: TRBD1; CDR3nt: TGTGCCAGCAGTACGTCTCAGGGGGCCACTGAAGCTTTCTTT; CDR3aa: CASSTSQGATEAFF
j_gene: TRBJ2-7; v_gene: TRBV10-3; abundance: -; d_gene: -; CDR3nt: TGTGCCATACCGGGGGCTTCAGACTACGAGCAGTACTTC; CDR3aa: CAIPGASDYEQYF
j_gene: TRBJ1-5; v_gene: TRBV6-2/TRBV6-3; abundance: many; d_gene: -; CDR3nt: TGTGCCAGCGAACACAACAGGGATAGAAGCAATCAGCCCCAGCATTTT; CDR3aa: CASEHNRDRSNQPQHF
j_gene: TRBJ1-5; v_gene: TRBV20-1; abundance: many; d_gene: -; CDR3nt: TGCAGTGCTAGGCTGGGAGGTCAGCCCCAGCATTTT; CDR3aa: CSARLGGQPQHF
j_gene: TRBJ2-1; v_gene: TRBV3-1; abundance: many; d_gene: TRBD2; CDR3nt: TGTGCCAGCAGCCTCAGCGGGGGGGTAAACAATGAGCAGTTCTTC; CDR3aa: CASSLSGGVNNEQFF
j_gene: TRBJ1-2; v_gene: TRBV2; abundance: many; d_gene: TRBD1; CDR3nt: TGTGCCAGCAGAGGGACAGGGTTTCAAGGGGGCTACACCTTC; CDR3aa: CASRGTGFQGGYTF
j_gene: TRBJ2-7; v_gene: TRBV5-1; abundance: many; d_gene: -; CDR3nt: TGCGCCAGCAGCTTGGATCTCTACAGGGACACCTACGAGCAGTACTTC; CDR3aa: CASSLDLYRDTYEQYF
j_gene: TRBJ2-3; v_gene: TRBV7-8; abundance: -; d_gene: TRBD2; CDR3nt: TGTGCCAGCAGCTTAGCGTGGACTAGCGGGGATTTTCCTCAAGATACGCAGTATTTT; CDR3aa: CASSLAWTSGDFPQDTQYF
j_gene: TRBJ2-7; v_gene: TRBV7-8; abundance: many; d_gene: TRBD1; CDR3nt: TGTGCCAGCAGCTCAACAGGGGTGAAGTACTTC; CDR3aa: CASSSTGVKYF
j_gene: TRBJ2-1; v_gene: TRBV9; abundance: many; d_gene: -; CDR3nt: TGTGCCAGCAGTAGCCCCCCCTTAGCTAGCGAATTATTCAATGAGCAGTTCTTC; CDR3aa: CASSSPPLASELFNEQFF
j_gene: TRBJ2-1; v_gene: TRBV2; abundance: many; d_gene: -; CDR3nt: TGTGGATACAGCCCCTACAATGAGCAGTTCTTC; CDR3aa: CGYSPYNEQFF
j_gene: TRBJ2-2; v_gene: TRBV7-9; abundance: -; d_gene: -; CDR3nt: TGTGCCAGCAGCTTTCTGAGGAACACCGGGGAGCTGTTTTTT; CDR3aa: CASSFLRNTGELFF
j_gene: TRBJ1-3; v_gene: TRBV20-1; abundance: many; d_gene: -; CDR3nt: TGCAGTGCTTTTTCTGGAAACACCATATATTTT; CDR3aa: CSAFSGNTIYF
j_gene: TRBJ2-2; v_gene: TRBV5-1; abundance: -; d_gene: -; CDR3nt: TGCGCCAGCAGCTTGGCCCCCAGGGAGGCGACCGGGGAGCTGTTTTTT; CDR3aa: CASSLAPREATGELFF
j_gene: TRBJ1-2; v_gene: TRBV5-1; abundance: many; d_gene: -; CDR3nt: TGCGCCAGCAGCTTAGAGGGCATTAAGTCTCCCTATGGCTACACCTTC; CDR3aa: CASSLEGIKSPYGYTF